The text below deals with one T cell receptor (beta chain). The sample originates from a study of blood T cell repertoires in COVID-19. Using immunoSEQ multiplex PCR, the repertoire was profiled, and TCRdb retains in-frame clones only, with some absent. Among over 40,000 clones, under 85% were seen once, and the ten largest hold over 15%. The sample consisted of peripheral blood. This TCR was recovered from a man aged 40-49 years with acute or convalescent COVID-19.

The DNA of the CDR3 is TGTGCCAGCAGCCGCCGAGCGGGGACCGGGGAGCTGTTTTTT. Amino acid sequence: CASSRRAGTGELFF. This chain connects TRBV3-1 (or the pseudogene TRBV3-2) to TRBJ2-2; 7 positions agree with TRBD2. The germline CDR1 and CDR2 sequences are LGHDT and YNNKEL (reference sequence). This CDR3 spans 14 amino acids. Trimming took 4 bases from V and 5 from J; bases not matched to a gene: 4.